These T cell receptor beta chains were read from a single sample in a study of early T cells in non-severe SARS-CoV-2 infection. MiXCR was run by TCRdb on the 5' RACE reads, yielding one entry per CDR3 protein. The sample lists 63,000 or so distinct CDR3 sequences, around 11% occurring once. The sample comprised whole blood. All receptors come from an adult who was a healthcare worker with PCR-confirmed SARS-CoV-2 infection or an uninfected control (not recorded which). Both conserved end residues are part of each CDR3. Each record gives: CDR3 protein, CDR3 DNA, V gene, clone size, J gene, D gene. The D gene is left open where the match is weak. Part of the rows lack a size; the others show once, few, many or a class for expanded clones.

CDR3aa: CSALTGEVQPQHF
CDR3nt: TGCAGTGCGTTGACAGGGGAGGTTCAGCCCCAGCATTTT
v_gene: TRBV20-1
abundance: many
j_gene: TRBJ1-5
d_gene: TRBD1

CDR3aa: CASSLTYKGNTEAFF
CDR3nt: TGTGCCAGCAGCTTAACGTATAAGGGTAACACTGAAGCTTTCTTT
v_gene: TRBV7-3
abundance: many
j_gene: TRBJ1-1
d_gene: -

CDR3aa: CASSLANTDTQYF
CDR3nt: TGTGCCAGCAGTTTGGCCAACACAGATACGCAGTATTTT
v_gene: TRBV12-3/TRBV12-4
abundance: few
j_gene: TRBJ2-3
d_gene: -

CDR3aa: CSVSGERGTQYF
CDR3nt: TGCAGCGTGTCTGGGGAGCGCGGTACGCAGTATTTT
v_gene: TRBV29-1
abundance: -
j_gene: TRBJ2-3
d_gene: -

CDR3aa: CASSLDGKNIQYF
CDR3nt: TGTGCCAGTAGTTTGGACGGGAAAAACATTCAGTACTTC
v_gene: TRBV19
abundance: many
j_gene: TRBJ2-4
d_gene: -

CDR3aa: CASSFTSGTSTDTQYF
CDR3nt: TGTGCCAGCAGCTTTACTAGCGGAACTAGCACAGATACGCAGTATTTT
v_gene: TRBV7-6
abundance: -
j_gene: TRBJ2-3
d_gene: TRBD2

CDR3aa: CASRILRDGRYYGYTF
CDR3nt: TGTGCAAGTCGCATCCTCCGGGACGGACGATACTATGGCTACACCTTC
v_gene: TRBV12-2
abundance: few
j_gene: TRBJ1-2
d_gene: -

CDR3aa: CSVSVGETQYF
CDR3nt: TGCAGCGTTTCTGTGGGGGAGACCCAGTACTTC
v_gene: TRBV29-1
abundance: many
j_gene: TRBJ2-5
d_gene: -

CDR3aa: CASSGRTENTEAFF
CDR3nt: TGTGCCAGCAGTGGTAGGACTGAGAACACTGAAGCTTTCTTT
v_gene: TRBV6-5
abundance: many
j_gene: TRBJ1-1
d_gene: -

CDR3aa: CASSQSGTGGQETQYF
CDR3nt: TGCGCCAGCAGCCAATCCGGGACAGGGGGCCAAGAGACCCAGTACTTC
v_gene: TRBV4-1
abundance: -
j_gene: TRBJ2-5
d_gene: TRBD1

CDR3aa: CASSLMDRDSGANVLTF
CDR3nt: TGTGCCAGCAGCTTGATGGACAGGGACTCTGGGGCCAACGTCCTGACTTTC
v_gene: TRBV5-5
abundance: many
j_gene: TRBJ2-6
d_gene: TRBD1

CDR3aa: CASRVIGDEQFF
CDR3nt: TGCGCCAGCAGAGTCATAGGGGATGAGCAGTTCTTC
v_gene: TRBV5-1
abundance: -
j_gene: TRBJ2-1
d_gene: -

CDR3aa: CASSLRGTAHGYTF
CDR3nt: TGTGCCAGCAGCTTAAGGGGGACAGCCCATGGCTACACCTTC
v_gene: TRBV7-9
abundance: -
j_gene: TRBJ1-2
d_gene: TRBD1

CDR3aa: CSVRMGNSNQPQHF
CDR3nt: TGCAGCGTCCGAATGGGAAATAGCAATCAGCCCCAGCATTTT
v_gene: TRBV29-1
abundance: many
j_gene: TRBJ1-5
d_gene: -

CDR3aa: CSVARLITYEQYF
CDR3nt: TGCAGCGTCGCCAGACTGATTACCTACGAGCAGTACTTC
v_gene: TRBV29-1
abundance: -
j_gene: TRBJ2-7
d_gene: -

CDR3aa: CASSLKSRLRTHYEQYF
CDR3nt: TGTGCCAGCAGCTTAAAGTCCCGGTTACGGACCCACTACGAGCAGTACTTC
v_gene: TRBV11-2
abundance: few
j_gene: TRBJ2-7
d_gene: -

CDR3aa: CATSDLGQGVRQFF
CDR3nt: TGTGCCACCAGTGATTTGGGTCAGGGGGTCAGGCAGTTCTTC
v_gene: TRBV24-1
abundance: many
j_gene: TRBJ2-1
d_gene: TRBD1

CDR3aa: CASRRGLLGTEAFF
CDR3nt: TGTGCCAGCAGGAGGGGGCTCCTGGGGACTGAAGCTTTCTTT
v_gene: TRBV9
abundance: once
j_gene: TRBJ1-1
d_gene: TRBD1

CDR3aa: CASSLNTLVTDTQYF
CDR3nt: TGCGCCAGCAGCTTGAATACCCTCGTGACAGATACGCAGTATTTT
v_gene: TRBV5-1
abundance: many
j_gene: TRBJ2-3
d_gene: -

CDR3aa: CASSRIRDGTEAFF
CDR3nt: TGTGCCAGCAGTCGAATCCGGGATGGCACTGAAGCTTTCTTT
v_gene: TRBV27
abundance: few
j_gene: TRBJ1-1
d_gene: -